The TCR beta chain under discussion was sequenced for a study of CD8 T cells in Susac syndrome. Trimming removed 0 bases from V and 4 bases from J, with 10 bases in between. Per the germline V gene, CDR1 is SGHRS and CDR2 is YFSETQ. The CDR3 loop spans 14 amino acids. An input of roughly 0.5 to 1 ug of RNA was subjected to reverse transcription using random hexamers. TCRdb used MiXCR to reprocess the immunoSEQ multiplex PCR reads, holding one entry per CDR3 protein. The data contain 150,000 to 200,000 distinct CDR3 sequences, 90% to 95% of them singletons. The V gene is TRBV5-1, the J gene TRBJ2-5; D remains ambiguous. Specimen: CD4+ T cells from PBMCs. This TCR came from a human donor with multiple sclerosis. CDR3 DNA: TGCGCCAGCAGCTTGGGAGCTGATGGAGAGACCCAGTACTTC. Its protein product is CASSLGADGETQYF.